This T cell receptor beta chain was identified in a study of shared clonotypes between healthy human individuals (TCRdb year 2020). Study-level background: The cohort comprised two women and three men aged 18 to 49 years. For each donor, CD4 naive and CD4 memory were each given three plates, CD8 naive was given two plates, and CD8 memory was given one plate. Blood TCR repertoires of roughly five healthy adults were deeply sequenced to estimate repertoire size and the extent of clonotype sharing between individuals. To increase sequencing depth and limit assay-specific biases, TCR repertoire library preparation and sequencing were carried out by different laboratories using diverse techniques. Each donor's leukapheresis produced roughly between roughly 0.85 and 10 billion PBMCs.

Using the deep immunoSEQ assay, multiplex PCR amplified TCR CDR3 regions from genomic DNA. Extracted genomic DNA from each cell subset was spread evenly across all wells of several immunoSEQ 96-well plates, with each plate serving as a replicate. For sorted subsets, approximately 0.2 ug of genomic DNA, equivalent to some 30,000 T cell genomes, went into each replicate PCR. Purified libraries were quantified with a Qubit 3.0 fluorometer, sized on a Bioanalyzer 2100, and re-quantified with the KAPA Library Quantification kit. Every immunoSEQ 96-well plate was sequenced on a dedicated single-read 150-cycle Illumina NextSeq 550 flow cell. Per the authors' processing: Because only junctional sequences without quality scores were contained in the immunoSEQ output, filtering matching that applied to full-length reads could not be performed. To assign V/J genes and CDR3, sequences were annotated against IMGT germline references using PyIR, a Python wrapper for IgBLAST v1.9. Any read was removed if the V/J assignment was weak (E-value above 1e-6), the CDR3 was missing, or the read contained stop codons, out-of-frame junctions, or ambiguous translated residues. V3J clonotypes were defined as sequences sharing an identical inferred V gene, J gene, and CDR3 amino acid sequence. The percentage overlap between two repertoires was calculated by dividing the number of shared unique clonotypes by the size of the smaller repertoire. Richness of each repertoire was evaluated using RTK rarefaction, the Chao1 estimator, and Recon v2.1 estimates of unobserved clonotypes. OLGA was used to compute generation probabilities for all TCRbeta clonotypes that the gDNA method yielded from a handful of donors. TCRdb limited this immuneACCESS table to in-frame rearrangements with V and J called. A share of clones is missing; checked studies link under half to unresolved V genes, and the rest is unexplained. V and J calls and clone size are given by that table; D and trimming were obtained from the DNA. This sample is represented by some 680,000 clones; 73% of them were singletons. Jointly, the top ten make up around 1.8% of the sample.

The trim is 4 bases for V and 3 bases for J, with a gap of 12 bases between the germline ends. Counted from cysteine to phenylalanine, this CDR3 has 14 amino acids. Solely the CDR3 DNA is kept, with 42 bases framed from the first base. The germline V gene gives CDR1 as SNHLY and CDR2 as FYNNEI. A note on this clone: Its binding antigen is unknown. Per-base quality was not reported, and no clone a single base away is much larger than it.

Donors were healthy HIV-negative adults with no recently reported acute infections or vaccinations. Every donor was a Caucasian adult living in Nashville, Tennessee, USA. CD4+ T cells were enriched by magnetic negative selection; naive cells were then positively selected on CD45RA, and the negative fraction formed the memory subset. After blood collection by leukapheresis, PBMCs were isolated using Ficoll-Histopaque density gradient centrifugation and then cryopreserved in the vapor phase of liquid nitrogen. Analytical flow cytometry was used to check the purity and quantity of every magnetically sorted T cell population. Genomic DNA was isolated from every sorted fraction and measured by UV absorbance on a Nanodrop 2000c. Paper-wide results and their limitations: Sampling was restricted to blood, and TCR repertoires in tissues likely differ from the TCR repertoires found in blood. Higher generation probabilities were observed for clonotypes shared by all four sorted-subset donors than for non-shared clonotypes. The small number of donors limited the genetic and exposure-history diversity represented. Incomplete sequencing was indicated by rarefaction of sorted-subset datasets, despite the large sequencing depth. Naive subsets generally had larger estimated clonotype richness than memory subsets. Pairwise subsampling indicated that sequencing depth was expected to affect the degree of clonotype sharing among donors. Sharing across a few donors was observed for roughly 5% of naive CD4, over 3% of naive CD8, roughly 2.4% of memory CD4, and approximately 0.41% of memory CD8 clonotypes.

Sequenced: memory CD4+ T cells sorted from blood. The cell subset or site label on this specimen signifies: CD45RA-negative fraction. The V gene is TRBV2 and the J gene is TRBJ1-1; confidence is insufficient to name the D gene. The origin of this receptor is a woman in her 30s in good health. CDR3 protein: CASSGPLTHTEAFF. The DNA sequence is TGTGCCAGCAGTGGCCCTTTGACGCACACTGAAGCTTTCTTT. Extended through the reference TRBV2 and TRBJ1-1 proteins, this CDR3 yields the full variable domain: EPEVTQTPSHQVTQMGQEVILRCVPISNHLYFYWYRQILGQKVEFLVSFYNNEISEKSEIFDDQFSVERPDGSNFTLKIRSTKLEDSAMYFCASSGPLTHTEAFFGQGTRLTVV.